This T cell receptor beta chain came from a study of radiation and T cells in renal cell carcinoma. The method was immunoSEQ multiplex PCR; TCRdb's version includes in-frame clones alone and lacks a portion of them. The sample holds about 130,000 clones; about 88% are singletons and the top ten take around 11%. Per germline, CDR1 SGDLS and CDR2 YYNGEE. Between the trimmed V and J ends, which lost 0 bases and 4 bases, there was a span of 11 bases. The CDR3 is 15 amino acids. Time point given: baseline pretreatment blood. Described treatment: 15 Gy SBRT to primary tumor, nephrectomy 4 weeks later. The origin of this receptor is a woman aged 45 to 65 with renal cell carcinoma. The sample was blood, taken from a patient whose treatment included radiotherapy and nephrectomy. The rearrangement joins TRBV9 to TRBJ1-3; D call uncertain. CDR3 region: CASSVDSQVGNTIYF. The CDR3 region has the DNA TGTGCCAGCAGCGTAGATAGCCAGGTGGGAAACACCATATATTTT.